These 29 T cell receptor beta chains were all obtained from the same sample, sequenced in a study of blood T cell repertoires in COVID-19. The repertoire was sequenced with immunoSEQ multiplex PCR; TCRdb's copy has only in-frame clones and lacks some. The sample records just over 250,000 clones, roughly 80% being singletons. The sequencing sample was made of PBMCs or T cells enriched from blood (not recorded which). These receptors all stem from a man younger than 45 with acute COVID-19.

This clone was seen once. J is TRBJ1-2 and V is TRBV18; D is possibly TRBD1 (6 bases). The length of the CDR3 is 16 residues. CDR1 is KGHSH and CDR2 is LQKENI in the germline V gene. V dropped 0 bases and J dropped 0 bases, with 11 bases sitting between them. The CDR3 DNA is TGTGCCAGCTCACCACCATCAGGGGAAACTAACTATGGCTACACCTTC. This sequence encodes CASSPPSGETNYGYTF.

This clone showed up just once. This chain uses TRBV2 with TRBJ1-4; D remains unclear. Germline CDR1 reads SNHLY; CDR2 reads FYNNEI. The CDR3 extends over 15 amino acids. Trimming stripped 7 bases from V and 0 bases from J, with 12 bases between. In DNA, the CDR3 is TGTGCCAGCAAACTATCAGAAGCAACTAATGAAAAACTGTTTTTT. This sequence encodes CASKLSEATNEKLFF.

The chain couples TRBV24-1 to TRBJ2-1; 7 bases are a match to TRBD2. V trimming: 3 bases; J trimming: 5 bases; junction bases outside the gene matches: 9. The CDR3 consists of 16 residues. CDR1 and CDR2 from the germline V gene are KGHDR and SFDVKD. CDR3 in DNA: TGTGCCACCAGTGATCCGGGGGGAGTGGCCCACAATGAGCAGTTCTTC. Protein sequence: CATSDPGGVAHNEQFF.

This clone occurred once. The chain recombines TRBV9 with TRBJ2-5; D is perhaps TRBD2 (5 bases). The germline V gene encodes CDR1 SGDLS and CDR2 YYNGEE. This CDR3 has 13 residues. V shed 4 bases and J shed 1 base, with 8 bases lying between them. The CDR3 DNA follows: TGTGCCAGCAGCCTTCGGGGCCAAGAGACCCAGTACTTC. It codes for CASSLRGQETQYF.

The CDR3 DNA reads as TGTGCCAGCAGCTCCGGAGGGCGGAAAGAAGCTTTCTTT. It translates to CASSSGGRKEAFF. The chain employs TRBV6-5 and TRBJ1-1; D is undetermined. This CDR3 region has 13 residues. Deletions cut 6 bases from V and 8 bases from J, with 16 bases between. The germline V gene encodes CDR1 MNHEY and CDR2 SVGAGI.

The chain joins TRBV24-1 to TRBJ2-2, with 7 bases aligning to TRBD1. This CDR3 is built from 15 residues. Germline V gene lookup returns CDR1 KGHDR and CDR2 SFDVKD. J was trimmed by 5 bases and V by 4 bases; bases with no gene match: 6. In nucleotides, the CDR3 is TGTGCCACCAGTGACCCGGGACAGAGGACCGGGGAGCTGTTTTTT. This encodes CATSDPGQRTGELFF.

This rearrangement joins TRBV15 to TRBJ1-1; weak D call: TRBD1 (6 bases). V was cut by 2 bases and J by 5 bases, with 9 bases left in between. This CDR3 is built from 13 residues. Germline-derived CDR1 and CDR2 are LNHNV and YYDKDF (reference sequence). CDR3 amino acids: CATSRKQGTEAFF. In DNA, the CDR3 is TGTGCCACCAGCAGAAAACAGGGAACTGAAGCTTTCTTT.

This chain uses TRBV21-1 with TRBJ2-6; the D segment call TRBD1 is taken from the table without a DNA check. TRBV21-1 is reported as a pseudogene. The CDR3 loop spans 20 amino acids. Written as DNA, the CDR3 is TGTGCCAGCAGCAAAGGCCAGACAGGGGACTGTAGCTCTGGGGCCAACGTCCTGACTTTC. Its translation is CASSKGQTGDCSSGANVLTF.

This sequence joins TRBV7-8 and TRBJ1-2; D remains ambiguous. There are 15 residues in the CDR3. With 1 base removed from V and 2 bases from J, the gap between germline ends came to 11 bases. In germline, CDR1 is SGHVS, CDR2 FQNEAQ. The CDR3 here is CASSLVSDGNYGYTF. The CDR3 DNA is TGTGCCAGCAGCTTAGTATCTGACGGGAACTATGGCTACACCTTC.

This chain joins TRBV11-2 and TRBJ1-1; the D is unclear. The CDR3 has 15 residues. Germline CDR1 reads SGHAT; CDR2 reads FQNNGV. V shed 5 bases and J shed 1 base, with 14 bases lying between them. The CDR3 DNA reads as TGTGCCAGCAGCCAAAGAGTCGCCCGGAACACTGAAGCTTTCTTT. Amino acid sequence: CASSQRVARNTEAFF. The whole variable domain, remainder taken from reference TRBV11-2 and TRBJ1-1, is EAGVAQSPRYKIIEKRQSVAFWCNPISGHATLYWYQQILGQGPKLLIQFQNNGVVDDSQLPKDRFSAERLKGVDSTLKIQPAKLEDSAVYLCASSQRVARNTEAFFGQGTRLTVV.

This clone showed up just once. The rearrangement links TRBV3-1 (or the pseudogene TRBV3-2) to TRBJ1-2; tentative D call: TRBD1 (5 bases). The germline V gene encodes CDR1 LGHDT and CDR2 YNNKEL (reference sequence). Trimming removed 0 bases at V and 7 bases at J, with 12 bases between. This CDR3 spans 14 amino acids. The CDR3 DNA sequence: TGTGCCAGCAGCCAAGAGGAAGGGGTGGGTGGCTACACCTTC. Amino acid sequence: CASSQEEGVGGYTF.

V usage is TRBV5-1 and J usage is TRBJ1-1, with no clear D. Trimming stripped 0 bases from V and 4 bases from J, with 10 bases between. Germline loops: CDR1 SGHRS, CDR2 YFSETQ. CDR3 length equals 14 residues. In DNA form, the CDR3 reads TGCGCCAGCAGCTTGGAAGGGCGGGCCACTGAAGCTTTCTTT. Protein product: CASSLEGRATEAFF.

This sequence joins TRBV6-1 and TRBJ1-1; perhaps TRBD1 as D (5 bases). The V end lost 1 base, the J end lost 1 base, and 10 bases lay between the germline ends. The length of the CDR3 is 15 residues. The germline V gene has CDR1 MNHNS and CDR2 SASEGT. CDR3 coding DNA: TGTGCCAGCAGTGAAGTCGGGGGAGGGAACACTGAAGCTTTCTTT. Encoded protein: CASSEVGGGNTEAFF.

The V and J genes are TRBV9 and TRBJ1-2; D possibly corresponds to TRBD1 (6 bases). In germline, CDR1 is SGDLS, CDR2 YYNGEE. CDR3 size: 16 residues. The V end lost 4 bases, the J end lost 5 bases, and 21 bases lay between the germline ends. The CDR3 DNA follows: TGTGCCAGCAGCCAATCGACAACATACAGGGAATATGGCTACACCTTC. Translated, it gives CASSQSTTYREYGYTF.

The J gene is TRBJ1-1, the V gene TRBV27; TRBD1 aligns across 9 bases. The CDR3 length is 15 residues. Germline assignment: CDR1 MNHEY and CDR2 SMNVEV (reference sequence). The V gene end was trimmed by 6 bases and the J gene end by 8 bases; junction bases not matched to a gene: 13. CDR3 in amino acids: CASSSPRDRVEEAFF. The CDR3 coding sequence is TGTGCCAGCAGCTCCCCTCGGGACAGGGTGGAGGAAGCTTTCTTT.

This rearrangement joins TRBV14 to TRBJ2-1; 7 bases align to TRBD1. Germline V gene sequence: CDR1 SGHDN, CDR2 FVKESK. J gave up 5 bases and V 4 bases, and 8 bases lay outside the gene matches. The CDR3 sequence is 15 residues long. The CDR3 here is CASSRGGQSNNEQFF. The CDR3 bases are TGTGCCAGCAGCCGAGGGGGACAGTCAAACAATGAGCAGTTCTTC.

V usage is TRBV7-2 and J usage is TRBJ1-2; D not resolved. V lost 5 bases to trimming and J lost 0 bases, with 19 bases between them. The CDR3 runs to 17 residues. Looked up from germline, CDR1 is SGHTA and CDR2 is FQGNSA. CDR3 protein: CASSPFSPGGSNYGYTF. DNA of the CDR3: TGTGCCAGCAGCCCCTTTAGTCCAGGAGGCTCTAACTATGGCTACACCTTC.

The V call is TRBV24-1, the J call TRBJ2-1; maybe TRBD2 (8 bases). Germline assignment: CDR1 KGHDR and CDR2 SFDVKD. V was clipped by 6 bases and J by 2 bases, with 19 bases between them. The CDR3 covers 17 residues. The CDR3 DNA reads TGTGCCACCAGTCCAGGGGGGAGCGGGGGTACCTACAATGAGCAGTTCTTC. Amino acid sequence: CATSPGGSGGTYNEQFF.

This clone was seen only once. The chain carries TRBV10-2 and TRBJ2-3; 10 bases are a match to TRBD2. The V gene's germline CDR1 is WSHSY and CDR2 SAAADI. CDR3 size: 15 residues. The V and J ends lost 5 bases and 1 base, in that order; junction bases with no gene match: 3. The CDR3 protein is CASSSGGAGTDTQYF. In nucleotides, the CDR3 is TGCGCCAGCAGTAGCGGGGGGGCCGGCACAGATACGCAGTATTTT.

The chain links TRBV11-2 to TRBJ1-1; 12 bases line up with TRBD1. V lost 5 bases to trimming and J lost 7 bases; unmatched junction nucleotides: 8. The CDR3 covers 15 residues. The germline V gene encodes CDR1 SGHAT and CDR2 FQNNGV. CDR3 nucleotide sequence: TGTGCCAGCAGCACAGCAGGGACAGGGGGCCTTGAAGCTTTCTTT. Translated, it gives CASSTAGTGGLEAFF. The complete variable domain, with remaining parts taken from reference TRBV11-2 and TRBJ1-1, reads EAGVAQSPRYKIIEKRQSVAFWCNPISGHATLYWYQQILGQGPKLLIQFQNNGVVDDSQLPKDRFSAERLKGVDSTLKIQPAKLEDSAVYLCASSTAGTGGLEAFFGQGTRLTVV.

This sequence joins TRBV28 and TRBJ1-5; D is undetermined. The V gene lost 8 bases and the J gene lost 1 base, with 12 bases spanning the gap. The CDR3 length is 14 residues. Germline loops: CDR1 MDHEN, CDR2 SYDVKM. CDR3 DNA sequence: TGTGCCAGCCTCAACGGAGGAAGCAATCAGCCCCAGCATTTT. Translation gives CASLNGGSNQPQHF.

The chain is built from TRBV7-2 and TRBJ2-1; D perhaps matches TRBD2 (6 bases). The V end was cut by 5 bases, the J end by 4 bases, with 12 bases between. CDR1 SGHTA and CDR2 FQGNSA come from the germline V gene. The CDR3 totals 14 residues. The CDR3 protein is CASSRRGGYNEQFF. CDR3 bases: TGTGCCAGCAGCCGGAGGGGCGGTTACAATGAGCAGTTCTTC.

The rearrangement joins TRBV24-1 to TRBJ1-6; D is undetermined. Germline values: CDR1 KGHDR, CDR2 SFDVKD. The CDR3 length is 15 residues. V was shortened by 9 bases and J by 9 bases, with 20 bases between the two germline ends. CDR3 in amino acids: CATLKTTPTSSPLHF. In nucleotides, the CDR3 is TGTGCCACCCTGAAAACGACACCTACCTCTTCACCCCTCCACTTT.

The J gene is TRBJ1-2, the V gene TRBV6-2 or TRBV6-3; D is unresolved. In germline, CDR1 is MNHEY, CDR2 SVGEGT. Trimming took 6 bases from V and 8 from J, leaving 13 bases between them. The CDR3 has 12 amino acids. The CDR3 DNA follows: TGTGCCAGCAGCCGACGGGGAGGCGGCTACACCTTC. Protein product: CASSRRGGGYTF.

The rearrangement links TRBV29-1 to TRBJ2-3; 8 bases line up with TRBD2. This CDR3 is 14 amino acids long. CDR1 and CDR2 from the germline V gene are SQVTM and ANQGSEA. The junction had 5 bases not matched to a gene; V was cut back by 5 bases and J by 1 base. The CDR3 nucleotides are TGCAGCGTTTTTGCGGGAGGCCGCACAGATACGCAGTATTTT. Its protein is CSVFAGGRTDTQYF.

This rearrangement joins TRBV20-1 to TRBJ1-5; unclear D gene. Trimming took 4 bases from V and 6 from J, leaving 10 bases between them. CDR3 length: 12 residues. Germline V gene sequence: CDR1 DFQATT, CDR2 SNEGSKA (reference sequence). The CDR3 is CSAIEGRQPQHF. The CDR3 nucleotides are TGCAGTGCTATTGAGGGCCGTCAGCCCCAGCATTTT.

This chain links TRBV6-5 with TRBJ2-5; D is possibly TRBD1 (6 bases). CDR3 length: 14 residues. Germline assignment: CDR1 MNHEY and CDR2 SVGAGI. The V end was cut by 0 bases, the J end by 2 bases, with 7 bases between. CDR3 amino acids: CASSYSDSQETQYF. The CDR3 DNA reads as TGTGCCAGCAGTTACTCGGACAGTCAAGAGACCCAGTACTTC.

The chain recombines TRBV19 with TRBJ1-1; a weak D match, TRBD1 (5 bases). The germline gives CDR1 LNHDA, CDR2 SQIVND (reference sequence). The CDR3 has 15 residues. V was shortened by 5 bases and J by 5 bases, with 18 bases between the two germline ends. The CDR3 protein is CASSSPKGLRTEAFF. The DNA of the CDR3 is TGTGCCAGTAGTTCCCCCAAGGGGTTAAGGACTGAAGCTTTCTTT.

DNA of the CDR3: TGTGCCAGCAGCTTAGGCGGGCAGGCCGTTCACACCTTC. The encoded protein is CASSLGGQAVHTF. J is TRBJ1-2 and V is TRBV11-2, with D unresolved. Germline-derived CDR1 and CDR2 are SGHAT and FQNNGV. Deletions cut 1 base from V and 12 bases from J, with 15 bases between. The CDR3 contains 13 residues.